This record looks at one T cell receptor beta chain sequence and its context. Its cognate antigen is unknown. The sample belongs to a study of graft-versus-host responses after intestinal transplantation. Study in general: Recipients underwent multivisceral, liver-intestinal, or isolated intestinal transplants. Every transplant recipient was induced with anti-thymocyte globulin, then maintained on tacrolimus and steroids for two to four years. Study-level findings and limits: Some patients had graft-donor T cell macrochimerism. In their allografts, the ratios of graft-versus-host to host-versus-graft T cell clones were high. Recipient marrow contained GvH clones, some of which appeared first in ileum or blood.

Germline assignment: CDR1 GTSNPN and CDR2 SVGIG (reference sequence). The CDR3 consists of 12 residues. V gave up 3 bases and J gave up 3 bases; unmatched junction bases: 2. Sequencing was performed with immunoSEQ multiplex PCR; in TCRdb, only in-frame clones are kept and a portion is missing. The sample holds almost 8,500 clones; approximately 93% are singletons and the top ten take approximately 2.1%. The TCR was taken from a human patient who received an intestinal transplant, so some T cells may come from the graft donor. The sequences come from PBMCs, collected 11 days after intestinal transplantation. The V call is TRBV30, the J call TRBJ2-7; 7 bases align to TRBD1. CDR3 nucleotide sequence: TGTGCCTGGAGCAGACAGGGCTACGAGCAGTACTTC. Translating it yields CAWSRQGYEQYF. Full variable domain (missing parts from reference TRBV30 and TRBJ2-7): SQTIHQWPATLVQPVGSPLSLECTVEGTSNPNLYWYRQAAGRGLQLLFYSVGIGQISSEVPQNLSASRPQDRQFILSSKKLLLSDSGFYLCAWSRQGYEQYFGPGTRLTVT.